This T cell receptor (beta chain) was found in a study of blood T cell repertoires in COVID-19. Across the study: Samples representing acute and convalescent COVID-19 were sourced from the United States, Italy and Spain.

Clones were read by immunoSEQ multiplex PCR, and TCRdb kept only the in-frame ones, dropping some. The table lists around 150,000 clones, about 85% of them singletons. The receptor's source is a human donor with acute or convalescent COVID-19. The donor label of this sample is uncertain. Specimen: peripheral blood.

DNA for the CDR3: TGTGCCAGCAGACAGGGCGTCGGGGCGAATTCACCCCTCCACTTT. Its translation is CASRQGVGANSPLHF. The chain links TRBV27 to TRBJ1-6, with D possibly TRBD1 on 6 matching bases. The CDR3 has 15 residues. Germline V gene sequence: CDR1 MNHEY, CDR2 SMNVEV (reference sequence). V was cut by 6 bases and J by 7 bases, with 16 bases left in between.